What follows are 12 T cell receptor beta chains derived from one specimen sequenced in a study of T cell responses to AZD1222 COVID-19 vaccine. Repertoires were generated with immunoSEQ multiplex PCR, while TCRdb's copy carries only in-frame clones and drops some. The sample lists roughly 83,000 clones; 86% were seen once. Here the sequenced sample was peripheral blood, taken on day 0 of AZD1222 vaccination. Receptors originate from an adult in good health.

The chain employs TRBV3-1 (or the pseudogene TRBV3-2) and TRBJ1-2, with D possibly TRBD1 on 6 matching bases. The V gene's germline CDR1 is LGHDT and CDR2 YNNKEL (reference sequence). This CDR3 is 14 amino acids long. Trimming removed 4 bases at V and 2 bases at J, with 11 bases between. The CDR3 region is CASSREGGNYGYTF. CDR3 coding DNA: TGTGCCAGCAGCCGGGAAGGGGGGAACTATGGCTACACCTTC.

In regard to this clone: One end of the junction fails to match germline, which may point to a read error. This chain joins TRBV11-2 and TRBJ2-7, with no clear D. The germline gives CDR1 SGHAT, CDR2 FQNNGV. The CDR3 has 14 amino acids. CDR3 coding DNA: TGTGCCAGCAGCCACAGTGGGCGCTCCGACGAGCAGTACTTC. Translated: CASSHSGRSDEQYF. Looking up the rest from reference TRBV11-2 and TRBJ2-7 gives the full variable domain: EAGVAQSPRYKIIEKRQSVAFWCNPISGHATLYWYQQILGQGPKLLIQFQNNGVVDDSQLPKDRFSAERLKGVDSTLKIQPAKLEDSAVYLCASSHSGRSDEQYFGPGTRLTVT.

The chain employs TRBV5-1 and TRBJ2-5, with D possibly being TRBD1 (8 bases). V was cut by 4 bases and J by 5 bases, with 21 bases left in between. CDR1 is SGHRS and CDR2 is YFSETQ in the germline V gene. The length of the CDR3 is 16 residues. The CDR3 spells CASSPGGGGQGETQYF. The CDR3 region has the DNA TGCGCCAGCAGCCCGGGGGGCGGTGGACAGGGTGAGACCCAGTACTTC. The full variable domain, in which reference TRBV5-1 and TRBJ2-5 provide the parts outside the CDR3, is KAGVTQTPRYLIKTRGQQVTLSCSPISGHRSVSWYQQTPGQGLQFLFEYFSETQRNKGNFPGRFSGRQFSNSRSEMNVSTLELGDSALYLCASSPGGGGQGETQYFGPGTRLLVL.

This clone was recorded once. J is TRBJ2-4 and V is TRBV12-3 or TRBV12-4; 7 positions agree with TRBD2. The trim removed 3 bases at V and 5 bases at J, leaving 1 base unmatched. The CDR3 length is 13 residues. The CDR3 nucleotides read TGTGCCAGCAGTTTTCGGGGGGAAAACATTCAGTACTTC. This codes for CASSFRGENIQYF.

The chain uses TRBV5-4 and TRBJ1-1; tentatively, D is TRBD1 (6 bases). This CDR3 region has 13 residues. Trimming removed 5 bases at V and 1 base at J, with 9 bases between. Germline assignment: CDR1 SGHNT and CDR2 YYREEE (reference sequence). The CDR3 protein is CASRQGPNTEAFF. The CDR3 DNA follows: TGTGCCAGCAGACAGGGTCCGAACACTGAAGCTTTCTTT.

The chain joins TRBV30 to TRBJ2-7; D is possibly TRBD1 (5 bases). The CDR3 runs 14 residues. V lost 0 bases, J lost 0 bases, and 9 bases lay in between. The germline gives CDR1 GTSNPN, CDR2 SVGIG (reference sequence). CDR3 sequence reads: CAWSVQGYSYEQYF. CDR3 sequence (DNA): TGTGCCTGGAGTGTGCAGGGATACTCCTACGAGCAGTACTTC. Complete variable domain (other parts from reference TRBV30 and TRBJ2-7): SQTIHQWPATLVQPVGSPLSLECTVEGTSNPNLYWYRQAAGRGLQLLFYSVGIGQISSEVPQNLSASRPQDRQFILSSKKLLLSDSGFYLCAWSVQGYSYEQYFGPGTRLTVT.

The chain links TRBV7-6 to TRBJ1-1; D gene ambiguous. Germline-derived CDR1 and CDR2 are SGHVS and FNYEAQ. V was cut by 3 bases and J by 0 bases, with 2 bases left in between. The CDR3 is 12 amino acids. This CDR3 reads CASSFLNTEAFF. Written as DNA, the CDR3 is TGTGCCAGCAGCTTTCTGAACACTGAAGCTTTCTTT.

In the case of this clone: At one end, the junction sequence differs from germline, possibly due to a read error. This chain's CDR3 is CASSLRTGSSYNEQFF. The CDR3 bases are TGTGCTAGCAGCCTACGGACAGGAAGCTCCTACAATGAGCAGTTCTTC. V gene TRBV7-7 combines with J gene TRBJ2-1; 7 bases match TRBD1. Germline-derived CDR1 and CDR2 are SSHAT and FNYEAQ (reference sequence). The CDR3 length is 16 residues.

The CDR3 region is CASSPGQAARGYTF. As DNA, the CDR3 is TGTGCCAGCAGCCCCGGACAGGCGGCGAGGGGCTACACCTTC. This chain uses TRBV5-4 with TRBJ1-2, with 7 bases lining up with TRBD1. Per germline, CDR1 SGHNT and CDR2 YYREEE (reference sequence). Trimming took 4 bases from V and 8 from J; bases not matched to a gene: 11. The CDR3 is 14 amino acids. Drawing the rest from reference TRBV5-4 and TRBJ1-2, the complete variable domain is ETGVTQSPTHLIKTRGQQVTLRCSSQSGHNTVSWYQQALGQGPQFIFQYYREEENGRGNFPPRFSGLQFPNYSSELNVNALELDDSALYLCASSPGQAARGYTFGSGTRLTVV.

In DNA, the CDR3 is TGTGCCAGCAGCCCTCCCCGGGGTGGTGAAAACACCATATATTTT. It encodes CASSPPRGGENTIYF. The genes are TRBV12-1 and TRBJ1-3. TRBV12-1 is shown as a pseudogene. There are 15 residues in the CDR3.

The genes are TRBV4-1 and TRBJ1-2; 9 nucleotides match TRBD1. CDR1 and CDR2 from the germline V gene are MGHRA and YSYEKL. The V and J ends lost 4 bases and 4 bases, in that order; junction bases with no gene match: 4. The CDR3 loop spans 14 amino acids. CDR3 DNA sequence: TGCGCCAGCAGCCGCGGGACAGGGATCTATGGCTACACCTTC. This encodes CASSRGTGIYGYTF.

The genes are TRBV7-8 and TRBJ2-3; TRBD2 agrees at 9 bases. After removal of 5 bases from V and 2 bases from J, the junction contained 8 bases not matched to a gene. This CDR3 contains 16 residues. Per the germline V gene, CDR1 is SGHVS and CDR2 is FQNEAQ. The CDR3 bases are TGTGCCAGCAGCCCCCTGAGCGGGGGGAACACAGATACGCAGTATTTT. This gives the protein CASSPLSGGNTDTQYF.